This TCR beta chain was found in a study of blood T cell repertoires in COVID-19. Study information: Whether acute or convalescent, the COVID-19 samples came from the United States, Italy and Spain. PBMCs, B-cell-depleted T cells, or T cells were the source of the cDNA or gDNA that made up the material.

In the study's own analysis: From reference gene primer amplification, estimates of nucleated cell counts were derived. The table came from immunoSEQ multiplex PCR; TCRdb's copy has only in-frame clones and leaves some out. That table is the source of V, J and clone size, and D and trimming were worked out from the DNA. Of approximately 240,000 clones detected, about 90% appear once; the ten largest clones hold about an eighth. The CDR3 runs 14 residues. V lost 0 bases and J lost 2, with 7 bases in between. The germline V gene encodes CDR1 SEHNR and CDR2 FQNEAQ (reference sequence). The specimen sequenced was peripheral blood. The source of this sequence is a woman aged 18-29 years who had recovered from COVID-19. This chain joins TRBV7-9 and TRBJ1-2, with D possibly being TRBD1 (5 bases). The CDR3 region is CASSLAGGNYGYTF. The CDR3 nucleotides are TGTGCCAGCAGCTTAGCTGGGGGGAACTATGGCTACACCTTC.